The 32 T cell receptor beta chains in this list originate from one sample, sequenced in a study of immune characterization of retroperitoneal liposarcoma. TCRdb independently ran MiXCR on the PCR reads; one entry per CDR3 protein. In the table there are 5,500 to 8,000 distinct CDR3 sequences, roughly 29% of which are singletons. The sequencing input was tumor tissue. The receptors shown here come from a female donor with retroperitoneal liposarcoma.

Judged by abundance, this clonotype is medium-sized (0.01 to 0.1%). The V and J genes are TRBV12-3 or TRBV12-4 and TRBJ2-3; no clear D. The CDR3 contains 17 residues. Trimming left V 1 base short and J 0 bases short, with 14 bases between. CDR3 DNA: TGTGCCAGCAGTTTAGGTCATATGGCTCCTAGCACAGATACGCAGTATTTT. Encoded protein: CASSLGHMAPSTDTQYF.

This clonotype was recorded at least ten times. The rearrangement joins TRBV6-1 to TRBJ2-3; D call uncertain. This CDR3 has 11 residues. Trimming stripped 6 bases from V and 4 bases from J, with 5 bases between. Germline V gene data show CDR1 as MNHNS and CDR2 as SASEGT. The CDR3 sequence is CASRSSDTQYF. CDR3 coding DNA: TGTGCCAGCAGGTCCTCAGATACGCAGTATTTT.

This clonotype was seen many times. A read error may explain this, as a much larger clone is one base away. The V call is TRBV12-3 or TRBV12-4, the J call TRBJ2-1; 7 bases are a match to TRBD1. V shed 6 bases, J shed 13 bases, and the junction held 15 bases outside the gene matches. CDR3 size: 14 residues. The CDR3 region is CASSRDRAQETQFF. DNA of the CDR3: TGTGCCAGCAGCCGTGACAGGGCCCAGGAGACCCAGTTCTTC.

This clonotype was counted at least ten times. A read error may explain this, as a much larger clone is one base away. The rearrangement joins TRBV7-3 to TRBJ2-5, with D perhaps TRBD1 or TRBD2 (5 bases each). The CDR3 totals 14 residues. Trimming took off 3 bases at V and 11 bases at J, with 19 bases between the two ends. The germline CDR1 and CDR2 sequences are SGHTA and FQGTGA. The CDR3 DNA is TGTGCCAGCAGCTTCGCCGGGGCTAACAATGAGCAGTACTTC. It specifies CASSFAGANNEQYF.

The rearrangement uses TRBV10-2 and TRBJ1-4, with 7 bases aligning to TRBD1. This CDR3 has 13 residues. V lost 6 bases and J lost 3; bases outside the gene matches: 1. In germline, CDR1 is WSHSY, CDR2 SAAADI. CDR3 in DNA: TGCGCCAGCAGGGACAGGTCTAATGAAAAACTGTTTTTT. Translated, it gives CASRDRSNEKLFF.

The chain is built from TRBV7-2 and TRBJ2-2; 13 bases align to TRBD2. J was trimmed by 0 bases and V by 4 bases; bases with no gene match: 11. The CDR3 is 20 residues long. Looked up from germline, CDR1 is SGHTA and CDR2 is FQGNSA. The CDR3 loop is CASSSPGLAGTGANTGELFF. The CDR3 DNA reads as TGTGCCAGCAGCTCCCCGGGACTAGCGGGAACCGGGGCGAACACCGGGGAGCTGTTTTTT.

The CDR3 DNA reads as TGCGCCAGCAGTCATACGGGCGCTGTAGCGGGAGGGCAGGATAATGAGCAGTTCTTC. This codes for CASSHTGAVAGGQDNEQFF. The chain has TRBV23-1 and TRBJ2-1; 11 nucleotides line up with TRBD2. TRBV23-1 is an open reading frame, and its role is uncertain. This CDR3 spans 19 amino acids. J gave up 7 bases and V 3 bases, and 17 bases lay outside the gene matches.

This clonotype was recorded many times. The gene calls are TRBV5-4 and TRBJ2-5; 11 bases line up with TRBD1. The CDR3 covers 15 residues. Per the germline V gene, CDR1 is SGHNT and CDR2 is YYREEE (reference sequence). Losses at the gene ends were 4 bases for V and 5 bases for J; bases not matched to a gene: 7. CDR3: CASSPAGTGGETQYF. The CDR3 nucleotides read TGTGCCAGCAGCCCGGCCGGGACAGGGGGGGAGACCCAGTACTTC.

The genes are TRBV20-1 and TRBJ2-1, with D perhaps TRBD1 (6 bases). This CDR3 region has 13 residues. Looked up from germline, CDR1 is DFQATT and CDR2 is SNEGSKA (reference sequence). Trimming took 1 base from V and 13 from J, leaving 17 bases between them. In DNA, the CDR3 is TGCAGTGCTAGAGTTACGGGACAAGAGACCCAGTTCTTC. It yields the protein CSARVTGQETQFF.

This sequence joins TRBV6-1 and TRBJ2-1; D remains unclear. The DNA end favors TRBJ2-7, so the J call may be wrong. CDR1 MNHNS and CDR2 SASEGT come from the germline V gene. CDR3 length: 11 residues. CDR3 coding DNA: TGTGCCAGCAGTTCTCAGTACGAGCAGTACTTC. This translates into CASSSQYEQYF.

About this clonotype: A clone one base away is much larger, so this may be a read error. The chain is built from TRBV7-2 and TRBJ2-1; TRBD2 aligns across 10 bases. The better agreement between TRBJ2-7 and the DNA end casts doubt on the J call. Germline V gene data show CDR1 as SGHTA and CDR2 as FQGNSA. This CDR3 is built from 15 residues. The CDR3 DNA is TGTGCCAGCAGCTTTACTAGCGGGGTTCACAATGAGCAGTACTTC. Encoded protein: CASSFTSGVHNEQYF.

The chain carries TRBV27 and TRBJ2-7; no definite D call. V was clipped by 0 bases and J by 0 bases, with 3 bases between them. The length of the CDR3 is 13 residues. CDR1 is MNHEY, CDR2 SMNVEV, per germline (reference sequence). The CDR3 region has the DNA TGTGCCAGCAGTTTATCCGCCTCCTACGAGCAGTACTTC. Translating it yields CASSLSASYEQYF.

This clonotype was seen more than once but under ten times. The chain employs TRBV7-8 and TRBJ2-5; D unresolved. The CDR3 runs 13 residues. Between the trimmed V and J ends, which lost 5 bases and 2 bases, there was a span of 9 bases. The germline CDR1 and CDR2 sequences are SGHVS and FQNEAQ. CDR3 sequence reads: CASSRTIQETQYF. CDR3 sequence (DNA): TGTGCCAGCAGCCGGACGATACAAGAGACCCAGTACTTC.

The CDR3 loop is CASSAGTSHNEQFF. The CDR3 coding sequence is TGTGCCAGCAGCGCCGGGACTAGTCACAATGAGCAGTTCTTC. The V gene is TRBV27, the J gene TRBJ2-1; 8 nucleotides match TRBD2. The germline gives CDR1 MNHEY, CDR2 SMNVEV (reference sequence). The ends lost 6 bases at V and 5 bases at J; junction bases unmatched: 6. The length of the CDR3 is 14 residues.

As concerns this clonotype: One end of the junction does not line up with germline, which may come from a read error. This chain joins TRBV4-1 and TRBJ2-3, with TRBD2 identical over 14 bases. Per the germline V gene, CDR1 is MGHRA and CDR2 is YSYEKL. The CDR3 sequence is 16 residues long. The CDR3 sequence is CASSQTSGRASDTQYF. As DNA, the CDR3 is TGTGCCAGCAGCCAGACTAGCGGGAGGGCCTCAGATACGCAGTATTTT.

J is TRBJ2-1 and V is TRBV6-1; TRBD2 aligns across 7 bases. There are 15 residues in the CDR3. Germline V gene data show CDR1 as MNHNS and CDR2 as SASEGT. The ends lost 6 bases at V and 12 bases at J; junction bases unmatched: 17. The CDR3, as DNA: TGTGCCAGCAGGAGGGTATTGACTAGCACAGATACGCAGTTCTTC. Residues: CASRRVLTSTDTQFF.

This clonotype was observed many times. The chain couples TRBV4-1 to TRBJ2-1; D perhaps matches TRBD1 (6 bases). Trimming left V 1 base short and J 4 bases short, with 20 bases between. Germline CDR1 MGHRA, CDR2 YSYEKL. The CDR3 has 18 amino acids. The CDR3 spells CASSQVRPTGSRYNEQFF. CDR3 bases: TGCGCCAGCAGCCAAGTAAGGCCAACAGGGAGCAGGTACAATGAGCAGTTCTTC.

The chain's CDR3 is CASSQDPLDGGSYEQFF. CDR3 nucleotides: TGCGCCAGCAGCCAAGACCCCTTAGATGGGGGCTCGTACGAGCAGTTCTTC. The rearrangement joins TRBV4-1 to TRBJ2-1, with a weak D call TRBD1 (6 bases). Germline CDR1 and CDR2: MGHRA and YSYEKL. V was shortened by 0 bases and J by 10 bases, with 22 bases between the two germline ends. The CDR3 covers 17 residues.

This clonotype is categorized as large. CDR3 nucleotide sequence: TGTGCCAGCAGCACCAGTCATGGGACAGGGAAAAACATTCAGTACTTC. The encoded protein is CASSTSHGTGKNIQYF. The rearrangement uses TRBV11-1 and TRBJ2-4; 9 nucleotides align to TRBD1. This CDR3 comprises 16 residues. Losses at the gene ends were 5 bases for V and 4 bases for J; bases not matched to a gene: 9. CDR1 and CDR2 (germline): SGHAT, FQDESV (reference sequence). Drawing the rest from reference TRBV11-1 and TRBJ2-4, the complete variable domain is EAEVAQSPRYKITEKSQAVAFWCDPISGHATLYWYRQILGQGPELLVQFQDESVVDDSQLPKDRFSAERLKGVDSTLKIQPAELGDSAMYLCASSTSHGTGKNIQYFGAGTRLSVL.

Many counts were recorded for this clonotype. V gene TRBV5-5 combines with J gene TRBJ2-1, with D perhaps matching TRBD2 (5 bases). V dropped 1 base and J dropped 8 bases, with 7 bases sitting between them. Germline-derived CDR1 and CDR2 are SGHKS and YYEKEE (reference sequence). This CDR3 spans 12 amino acids. Written as DNA, the CDR3 is TGTGCCAGCAGCTTGACTAGGGATGAGCAGTTCTTC. It encodes CASSLTRDEQFF.

CDR3 region: CSVLQGDEAFF. The CDR3 nucleotides read TGCAGCGTTCTTCAGGGAGACGAAGCTTTCTTT. The rearrangement joins TRBV29-1 to TRBJ1-1; perhaps TRBD1 as D (5 bases). From germline, CDR1 is SQVTM and CDR2 ANQGSEA. The germline V and J ends were trimmed by 5 bases and 8 bases, with 12 bases remaining between them. CDR3 length: 11 amino acids.

This clonotype appeared a few times. The V gene is TRBV11-3, the J gene TRBJ2-1; 10 nucleotides line up with TRBD2. V lost 4 bases to trimming and J lost 6 bases; unmatched junction nucleotides: 6. There are 15 residues in the CDR3. From germline, CDR1 is SGHNT and CDR2 YENEEA. The CDR3 reads CASSSSGRGPNEQFF. The DNA for the CDR3 is TGTGCCAGCAGCTCTAGCGGGAGAGGGCCCAATGAGCAGTTCTTC.

The table lists this clonotype with many counts. The chain carries TRBV24-1 and TRBJ2-1; 13 bases match TRBD2. The CDR3 sequence is 15 residues long. V gave up 6 bases and J gave up 6 bases; unmatched junction bases: 4. Per germline, CDR1 KGHDR and CDR2 SFDVKD. The CDR3 region is CATSHTSGRANEQFF. The CDR3 DNA sequence: TGTGCCACCAGTCACACTAGCGGGAGGGCCAATGAGCAGTTCTTC.

The chain combines TRBV7-8 with TRBJ1-2, with 7 bases aligning to TRBD1. The CDR3 has 15 amino acids. The germline gives CDR1 SGHVS, CDR2 FQNEAQ. Losses at the gene ends were 5 bases for V and 7 bases for J; bases not matched to a gene: 13. The CDR3 protein is CASSAEQGRISGYTF. In DNA form, the CDR3 reads TGTGCCAGCAGCGCTGAACAGGGGCGAATAAGTGGCTACACCTTC.

The V call is TRBV30, the J call TRBJ2-1; perhaps TRBD2 as D (5 bases). The J call may be incorrect, as the DNA end agrees better with TRBJ2-5. CDR1 is GTSNPN and CDR2 is SVGIG in the germline V gene (reference sequence). This CDR3 contains 13 residues. DNA for the CDR3: TGTGCCTGGTTTACTAGGAAAAAAGAGACCCAGTACTTC. Protein sequence: CAWFTRKKETQYF.

The chain recombines TRBV14 with TRBJ2-3; 9 nucleotides match TRBD2. J gave up 6 bases and V 1 base, and 11 bases lay outside the gene matches. Per the germline V gene, CDR1 is SGHDN and CDR2 is FVKESK. The CDR3 has 17 amino acids. The CDR3 reads CASSQARLAVGVDTQYF. DNA for the CDR3: TGTGCCAGCAGCCAAGCCCGACTAGCGGTAGGGGTGGATACGCAGTATTTT.

The chain joins TRBV12-5 to TRBJ2-1; D is unresolved. CDR3 length: 12 residues. The germline V gene encodes CDR1 LGHNT and CDR2 FRNRAP. The V gene lost 4 bases and the J gene lost 6 bases, with 7 bases spanning the gap. CDR3 bases: TGTGCTAGTGGTTCGGGCCCCAATGAGCAGTTCTTC. It translates to CASGSGPNEQFF.

By share, this clonotype ranks as medium-sized. A much larger clone differs by one base, so this may be a read error. CDR3 amino acids: CASSESTGVGYEQFF. DNA for the CDR3: TGTGCCAGCAGTGAGAGTACAGGGGTCGGCTACGAGCAGTTCTTC. This chain connects TRBV6-1 to TRBJ2-1; TRBD1 matches 7 bases. The length of the CDR3 is 15 residues. Germline-derived CDR1 and CDR2 are MNHNS and SASEGT. V trimming: 3 bases; J trimming: 10 bases; junction bases outside the gene matches: 12.

In its sample, this clonotype was seen a few times. The gene calls are TRBV27 and TRBJ2-5, with D possibly TRBD2 on 5 matching bases. Germline V gene data show CDR1 as MNHEY and CDR2 as SMNVEV (reference sequence). The CDR3 runs to 15 residues. V was trimmed by 5 bases and J by 11 bases, leaving 24 bases between them. DNA for the CDR3: TGTGCCAGCAGTGATCTAGCCCAAACCTACAATGAGCAGTACTTC. Translating it yields CASSDLAQTYNEQYF.

This clonotype was detected only a few times. The rearrangement joins TRBV6-1 to TRBJ2-3; 10 nucleotides match TRBD2. The CDR3 runs 15 residues. CDR1 and CDR2 (germline): MNHNS, SASEGT. J gave up 2 bases and V 6 bases, and 5 bases lay outside the gene matches. The CDR3 coding sequence is TGTGCCAGCAGCAGACTAGCGGGCGACACAGATACGCAGTATTTT. This sequence encodes CASSRLAGDTDTQYF.

The V call is TRBV3-1, the J call TRBJ1-1; D unresolved. V lost 3 bases and J lost 3, with 8 bases in between. The germline V gene has CDR1 LGHDT and CDR2 YNNKEL (reference sequence). This CDR3 region has 13 residues. The CDR3 coding sequence is TGTGCCAGCAGCCAGGAGGATTACACTGAAGCTTTCTTT. Translating gives CASSQEDYTEAFF.

The rearrangement links TRBV4-1 to TRBJ2-5; TRBD2 is a possible D gene (5 bases). This CDR3 comprises 15 residues. Germline CDR1 reads MGHRA; CDR2 reads YSYEKL. The germline V and J ends were trimmed by 3 bases and 3 bases, with 14 bases remaining between them. The DNA of the CDR3 is TGCGCCAGCAGCCACTCGCCGGGGTTCGAAGAGACCCAGTACTTC. Residues: CASSHSPGFEETQYF.